One and the same sample provided the 22 T cell receptor beta chains below, sequenced in a study of shared clonotypes between healthy human individuals. Data came from immunoSEQ multiplex PCR; TCRdb stores just in-frame clones and leaves some out. The sample lists 950,000 to 1,200,000 clones; about 72% were seen once. Source material: memory CD4+ T cells from PBMCs. Subset indicated: CD45RA-negative fraction. The receptor set was obtained from a man aged 18 to 30 in good health. Some clones in this sample may be carry-over from other donors' samples.

This clone was seen only a few times. V gene TRBV5-1 combines with J gene TRBJ1-5, with D maybe TRBD1 (5 bases). The V and J ends lost 4 bases and 1 base respectively, with 12 bases between them. CDR3 length: 15 residues. Germline V CDR1 and CDR2: SGHRS, YFSETQ. The CDR3 DNA follows: TGCGCCAGCAGCCCCGGGACCATGAGCAATCAGCCCCAGCATTTT. Translating gives CASSPGTMSNQPQHF.

The chain recombines TRBV5-4 with TRBJ2-5; D not certain. Germline CDR1 and CDR2: SGHNT and YYREEE (reference sequence). Trimming removed 1 base at V and 7 bases at J, with 20 bases between. The CDR3 has 16 amino acids. CDR3 amino acids: CASSLLDAASLGTQYF. The CDR3 coding sequence is TGTGCCAGCAGCTTGCTGGACGCCGCATCCCTCGGGACCCAGTACTTC.

Of note for this clone: At the DNA level, this CDR3 is encoded by other sequences in the same sample as well. V usage is TRBV28 and J usage is TRBJ2-7; D is possibly TRBD1 (6 bases). Germline loops: CDR1 MDHEN, CDR2 SYDVKM. V lost 4 bases and J lost 7, with 11 bases in between. The CDR3 contains 12 residues. CDR3 sequence reads: CASSYRVGEQYF. In DNA, the CDR3 is TGTGCCAGCAGTTACAGGGTGGGGGAGCAGTACTTC.

The chain has TRBV5-4 and TRBJ2-3; no firm D call. Germline V CDR1 and CDR2: SGHNT, YYREEE (reference sequence). This CDR3 comprises 15 residues. The V and J ends lost 0 bases and 0 bases respectively, with 8 bases between them. As DNA, the CDR3 is TGTGCCAGCAGCTTGGGGGCCATCAGCACAGATACGCAGTATTTT. Translating it yields CASSLGAISTDTQYF.

This chain links TRBV18 with TRBJ1-2; no clear D. The CDR3 extends over 16 amino acids. Trimming stripped 2 bases from V and 4 bases from J, with 17 bases between. Germline lookup yields CDR1 KGHSH and CDR2 LQKENI. The chain's CDR3 is CASSPGQGGSGYGYTF. CDR3 sequence (DNA): TGTGCCAGCTCACCAGGCCAAGGCGGCAGCGGCTATGGCTACACCTTC.

This rearrangement joins TRBV11-2 to TRBJ2-7, with D tentatively TRBD1 (5 bases). Trimming left V 0 bases short and J 12 bases short, with 18 bases between. The V gene's germline CDR1 is SGHAT and CDR2 FQNNGV. This CDR3 has 14 residues. The CDR3 bases are TGTGCCAGCAGCTTAGATCCGACAGCTGGGCTTCGGTACTTC. It codes for CASSLDPTAGLRYF.

V usage is TRBV5-4 and J usage is TRBJ2-2, with 8 bases aligning to TRBD1. The CDR3 contains 15 residues. With 0 bases clipped from V and 5 bases from J, the junction kept 3 bases outside the gene matches. Germline loops: CDR1 SGHNT, CDR2 YYREEE (reference sequence). The CDR3 region has the DNA TGTGCCAGCAGCTTGGCCGGGACAGGTACCGGGGAGCTGTTTTTT. Amino acid sequence: CASSLAGTGTGELFF.

The chain recombines TRBV7-3 with TRBJ2-6, with D unresolved. Germline CDR1 SGHTA, CDR2 FQGTGA. Trimming cost V 6 bases and J 1 base, with 13 bases left between them. The length of the CDR3 is 16 residues. CDR3 nucleotide sequence: TGTGCCAGCAGTCCTCGCTCGACTTCTGGGGCCAACGTCCTGACTTTC. Translating gives CASSPRSTSGANVLTF. Combining the CDR3 with reference TRBV7-3 and TRBJ2-6 gives the whole variable domain GAGVSQTPSNKVTEKGKYVELRCDPISGHTALYWYRQSLGQGPEFLIYFQGTGAADDSGLPNDRFFAVRPEGSVSTLKIQRTERGDSAVYLCASSPRSTSGANVLTFGAGSRLTVL.

The chain uses TRBV5-1 and TRBJ2-3; TRBD2 agrees at 7 bases. V was clipped by 0 bases and J by 2 bases; unmatched bases: 6. Germline V CDR1 and CDR2: SGHRS, YFSETQ. The length of the CDR3 is 16 residues. This chain's CDR3 is CASSLEGGSPTDTQYF. In nucleotides, the CDR3 is TGCGCCAGCAGCTTGGAGGGCGGGAGCCCCACAGATACGCAGTATTTT.

This sequence joins TRBV5-5 and TRBJ2-3; 11 bases line up with TRBD2. Germline V CDR1 and CDR2: SGHKS, YYEKEE (reference sequence). The CDR3 is made up of 14 amino acids. V lost 4 bases, J lost 6 bases, and 4 bases stayed unmatched. CDR3 in DNA: TGTGCCAGCAGCGAACTAGCGGGAGTGGATACGCAGTATTTT. It specifies CASSELAGVDTQYF.

A remark on this clone: Other DNA sequences within the sample encode an identical CDR3. The chain joins TRBV7-2 to TRBJ2-2; D is perhaps TRBD1 or TRBD2 (6 bases each). The CDR3 is 14 amino acids. Germline V lookup: CDR1 SGHTA, CDR2 FQGNSA. The ends were cut back, 1 base at V and 6 bases at J, with 9 bases in the middle. The CDR3 is CASSLVGGAGELFF. CDR3 nucleotide sequence: TGTGCCAGCAGCTTAGTCGGGGGCGCCGGGGAGCTGTTTTTT.

V gene TRBV6-1 combines with J gene TRBJ1-3, with unresolved D. The CDR3 loop spans 13 amino acids. Germline CDR1 and CDR2: MNHNS and SASEGT. Deletions cut 6 bases from V and 2 bases from J, with 8 bases between. The CDR3 loop reads CASRVGAGNTIYF. The CDR3 DNA reads as TGTGCCAGCAGGGTCGGAGCTGGAAACACCATATATTTT.

Concerning this clone itself: The same CDR3 can be traced to other DNA sequences in this sample. The V and J genes are TRBV9 and TRBJ1-3, with D unresolved. Germline-derived CDR1 and CDR2 are SGDLS and YYNGEE. Trimming cost V 2 bases and J 4 bases, with 7 bases left between them. This CDR3 is 13 amino acids long. The CDR3 loop is CASSVGGGNTIYF. The CDR3 nucleotides are TGTGCCAGCAGCGTGGGTGGAGGAAACACCATATATTTT.

The V call is TRBV7-2, the J call TRBJ1-3; TRBD1 is a possible D gene (5 bases). Germline CDR1 SGHTA, CDR2 FQGNSA. There are 16 residues in the CDR3. The V and J ends lost 1 base and 0 bases respectively, with 10 bases between them. This CDR3 is CASSLGPGGSGNTIYF. CDR3 coding DNA: TGTGCCAGCAGCTTAGGTCCCGGGGGCTCTGGAAACACCATATATTTT.

This chain joins TRBV29-1 and TRBJ1-2; D not resolved. The V end was cut by 1 base, the J end by 8 bases, with 14 bases between. CDR3 length: 13 residues. Germline CDR1 SQVTM, CDR2 ANQGSEA. CDR3 sequence: CSVEAKGTGGYTF. CDR3 DNA: TGCAGCGTTGAAGCTAAGGGTACGGGCGGCTACACCTTC.

The chain uses TRBV7-2 and TRBJ2-7; 8 bases align to TRBD1. The J segment lost 7 bases and the V segment lost 3 bases, leaving 8 bases of the junction unmatched. The CDR3 consists of 14 residues. Germline assignment: CDR1 SGHTA and CDR2 FQGNSA. CDR3 coding DNA: TGTGCCAGCAGCTTGAGTCAGGGGGCGCGTGAGCAGTACTTC. Amino acids: CASSLSQGAREQYF.

The chain employs TRBV11-2 and TRBJ2-1; the match to TRBD2 covers 11 bases. V gave up 6 bases and J gave up 6 bases; unmatched junction bases: 7. From germline, CDR1 is SGHAT and CDR2 FQNNGV. The CDR3 is 15 residues long. The CDR3 loop reads CASRGTSGRSNEQFF. The CDR3, as DNA: TGTGCCAGCAGAGGTACTAGCGGGAGAAGCAATGAGCAGTTCTTC.

This clone was observed once. V gene TRBV28 combines with J gene TRBJ1-5, with D possibly TRBD1 on 5 matching bases. The CDR3 totals 15 residues. V gave up 4 bases and J gave up 3 bases, with 13 bases separating them. CDR1 and CDR2 from the germline V gene are MDHEN and SYDVKM. CDR3 sequence: CASSYSKGFNQPQHF. The CDR3 DNA reads as TGTGCCAGCAGTTACAGTAAGGGGTTCAATCAGCCCCAGCATTTT.

The CDR3 DNA reads as TGTGCCAGCAGCTCCCACAGGAACACTGAAGCTTTCTTT. Its translation is CASSSHRNTEAFF. The genes are TRBV5-4 and TRBJ1-1; D is ambiguous. The ends were cut back, 3 bases at V and 1 base at J, with 7 bases in the middle. Looked up from germline, CDR1 is SGHNT and CDR2 is YYREEE (reference sequence). CDR3 length equals 13 residues.

This chain uses TRBV2 with TRBJ1-1, with D perhaps matching TRBD1 (6 bases). The germline V gene encodes CDR1 SNHLY and CDR2 FYNNEI. Trimming pared 8 bases from V and 1 base from J, leaving 11 bases between. CDR3 length equals 13 residues. CDR3 in amino acids: CASGAQGNTEAFF. In DNA form, the CDR3 reads TGTGCCAGCGGAGCACAGGGGAACACTGAAGCTTTCTTT.

The genes are TRBV5-8 and TRBJ2-7; D is unresolved. CDR1 is SGHTS and CDR2 is YDEGEE in the germline V gene. V gave up 0 bases and J gave up 7 bases, with 11 bases separating them. This CDR3 is built from 13 residues. CDR3: CASSLDDMGEQYF. The CDR3 DNA reads as TGTGCCAGCAGCTTGGACGATATGGGAGAGCAGTACTTC.

The chain has TRBV11-2 and TRBJ2-7; TRBD2 matches at 7 bases. This CDR3 spans 17 amino acids. Germline V gene sequence: CDR1 SGHAT, CDR2 FQNNGV. The V gene end was trimmed by 0 bases and the J gene end by 3 bases; junction bases not matched to a gene: 11. The CDR3 protein is CASSLDPREDYSYEQYF. CDR3 DNA: TGTGCCAGCAGCTTAGATCCCCGGGAGGATTATAGCTACGAGCAGTACTTC. The variable domain in full, with the rest retrieved from reference TRBV11-2 and TRBJ2-7, is EAGVAQSPRYKIIEKRQSVAFWCNPISGHATLYWYQQILGQGPKLLIQFQNNGVVDDSQLPKDRFSAERLKGVDSTLKIQPAKLEDSAVYLCASSLDPREDYSYEQYFGPGTRLTVT.